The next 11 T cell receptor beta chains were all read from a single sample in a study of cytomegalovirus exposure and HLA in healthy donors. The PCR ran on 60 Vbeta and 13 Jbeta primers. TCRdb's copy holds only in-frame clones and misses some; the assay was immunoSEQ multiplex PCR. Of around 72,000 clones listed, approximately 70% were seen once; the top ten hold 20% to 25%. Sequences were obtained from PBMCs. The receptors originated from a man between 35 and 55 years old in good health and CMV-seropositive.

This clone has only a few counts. The CDR3 protein is CATQEPYNEQFF. The CDR3 DNA sequence: TGTGCCACACAGGAGCCCTACAATGAGCAGTTCTTC. The chain is built from TRBV28 and TRBJ2-1, with D possibly being TRBD1 (5 bases). This CDR3 region has 12 residues. V was trimmed by 10 bases and J by 2 bases, leaving 9 bases between them. The V gene's germline CDR1 is MDHEN and CDR2 SYDVKM. Full variable domain (rest looked up from reference TRBV28 and TRBJ2-1): DVKVTQSSRYLVKRTGEKVFLECVQDMDHENMFWYRQDPGLGLRLIYFSYDVKMKEKGDIPEGYSVSREKKERFSLILESASTNQTSMYLCATQEPYNEQFFGPGTRLTVL.

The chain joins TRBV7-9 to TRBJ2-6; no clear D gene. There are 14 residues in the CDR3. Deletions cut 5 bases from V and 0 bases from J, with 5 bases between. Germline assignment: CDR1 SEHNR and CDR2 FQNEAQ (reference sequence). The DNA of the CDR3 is TGTGCCAGCAGCCTATCCTCTGGGGCCAACGTCCTGACTTTC. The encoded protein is CASSLSSGANVLTF.

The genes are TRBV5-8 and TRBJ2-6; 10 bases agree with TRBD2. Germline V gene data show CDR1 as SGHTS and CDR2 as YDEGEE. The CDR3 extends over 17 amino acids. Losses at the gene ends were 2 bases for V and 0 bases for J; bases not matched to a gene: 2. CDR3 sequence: CASSFASGSSGANVLTF. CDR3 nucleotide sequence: TGTGCCAGCAGCTTTGCTAGCGGGAGCTCTGGGGCCAACGTCCTGACTTTC.

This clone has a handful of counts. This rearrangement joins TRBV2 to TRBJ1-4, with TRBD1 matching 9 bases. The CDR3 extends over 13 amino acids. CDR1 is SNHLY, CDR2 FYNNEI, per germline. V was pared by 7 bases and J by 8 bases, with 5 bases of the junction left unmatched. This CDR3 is CASNRGLDEKLFF. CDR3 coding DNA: TGTGCCAGCAACAGGGGGCTAGACGAAAAACTGTTTTTT.

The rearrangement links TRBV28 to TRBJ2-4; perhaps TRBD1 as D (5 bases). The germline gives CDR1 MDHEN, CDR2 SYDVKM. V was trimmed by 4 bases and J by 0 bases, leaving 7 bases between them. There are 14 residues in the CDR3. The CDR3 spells CASSWTLAKNIQYF. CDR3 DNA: TGTGCCAGCAGTTGGACACTAGCCAAAAACATTCAGTACTTC. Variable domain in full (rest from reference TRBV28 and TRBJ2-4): DVKVTQSSRYLVKRTGEKVFLECVQDMDHENMFWYRQDPGLGLRLIYFSYDVKMKEKGDIPEGYSVSREKKERFSLILESASTNQTSMYLCASSWTLAKNIQYFGAGTRLSVL.

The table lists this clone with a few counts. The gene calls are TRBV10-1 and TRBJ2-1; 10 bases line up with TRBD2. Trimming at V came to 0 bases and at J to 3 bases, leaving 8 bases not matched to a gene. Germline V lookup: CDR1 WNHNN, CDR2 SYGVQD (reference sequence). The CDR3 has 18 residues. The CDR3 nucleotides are TGCGCCAGCAGTGAGTCGATCCCTAGCGGGGGATACTACAATGAGCAGTTCTTC. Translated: CASSESIPSGGYYNEQFF.

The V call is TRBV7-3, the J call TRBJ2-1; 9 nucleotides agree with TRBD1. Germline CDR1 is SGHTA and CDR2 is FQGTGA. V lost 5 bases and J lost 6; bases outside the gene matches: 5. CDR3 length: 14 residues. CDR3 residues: CASSPGTGSNEQFF. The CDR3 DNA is TGTGCCAGCAGCCCCGGGACAGGGAGCAATGAGCAGTTCTTC.

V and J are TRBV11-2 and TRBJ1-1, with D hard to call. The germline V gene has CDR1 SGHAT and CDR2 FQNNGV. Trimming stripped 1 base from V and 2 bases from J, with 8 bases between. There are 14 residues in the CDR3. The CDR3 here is CASSLGRHNTEAFF. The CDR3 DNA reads TGTGCCAGCAGCTTAGGGAGGCACAACACTGAAGCTTTCTTT.

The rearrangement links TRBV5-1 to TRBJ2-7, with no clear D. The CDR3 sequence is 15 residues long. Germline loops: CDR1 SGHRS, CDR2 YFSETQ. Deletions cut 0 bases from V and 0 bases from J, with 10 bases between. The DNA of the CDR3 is TGCGCCAGCAGCTTGGTCCCGGGTTCCTCCTACGAGCAGTACTTC. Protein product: CASSLVPGSSYEQYF.

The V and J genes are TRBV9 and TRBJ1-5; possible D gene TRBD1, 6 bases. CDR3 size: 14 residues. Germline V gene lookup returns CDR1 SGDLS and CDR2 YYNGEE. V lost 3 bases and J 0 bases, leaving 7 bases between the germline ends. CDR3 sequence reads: CASSETGSNQPQHF. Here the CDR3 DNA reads TGTGCCAGCAGCGAGACAGGTAGCAATCAGCCCCAGCATTTT. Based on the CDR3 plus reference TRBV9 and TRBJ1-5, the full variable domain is DSGVTQTPKHLITATGQRVTLRCSPRSGDLSVYWYQQSLDQGLQFLIQYYNGEERAKGNILERFSAQQFPDLHSELNLSSLELGDSALYFCASSETGSNQPQHFGDGTRLSIL.

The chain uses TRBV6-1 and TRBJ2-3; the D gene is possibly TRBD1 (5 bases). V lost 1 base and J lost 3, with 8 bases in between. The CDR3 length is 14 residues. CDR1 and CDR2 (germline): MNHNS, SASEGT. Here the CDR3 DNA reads TGTGCCAGCAGTGAAGTCTCAGGGACAGATACGCAGTATTTT. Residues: CASSEVSGTDTQYF.